The 3 T cell receptor beta chains reported below all come from one sample, sequenced in a study of shared clonotypes between healthy human individuals. Profiling relied on immunoSEQ multiplex PCR, and the TCRdb table lists in-frame clones only, not all of them. The sample carries 2,500,000 or so clones, just over 90% recorded once. The source material was naive CD4+ T cells sorted from blood. The sample's subset: CD45RA+ positively selected. These receptors all come from a man between 18 and 29 years old in good health.

The chain employs TRBV5-1 and TRBJ2-3; D gene uncertain. V lost 5 bases, J lost 6 bases, and 16 bases lay in between. The germline V gene has CDR1 SGHRS and CDR2 YFSETQ. The CDR3 has 14 amino acids. This CDR3 reads CASRGGTFKDTQYF. The CDR3, as DNA: TGCGCCAGCAGAGGCGGCACGTTCAAGGATACGCAGTATTTT.

The chain is built from TRBV11-3 and TRBJ2-1; D remains ambiguous. Looked up from germline, CDR1 is SGHNT and CDR2 is YENEEA. The CDR3 loop spans 12 amino acids. V was clipped by 0 bases and J by 9 bases, with 6 bases between them. The DNA for the CDR3 is TGTGCCAGCAGCTTAGAGTTCGGTGAGCAGTTCTTC. Translation gives CASSLEFGEQFF.

V and J are TRBV10-3 and TRBJ2-1; tentatively, D is TRBD1 or TRBD2 (6 bases each). The CDR3 runs 13 residues. CDR1 is ENHRY and CDR2 is SYGVKD in the germline V gene. Trimming took 4 bases from V and 10 from J, leaving 14 bases between them. DNA of the CDR3: TGTGCCATCAGTGTAAGGGGGGCAGGGGAGCAGTTCTTC. Its translation: CAISVRGAGEQFF.